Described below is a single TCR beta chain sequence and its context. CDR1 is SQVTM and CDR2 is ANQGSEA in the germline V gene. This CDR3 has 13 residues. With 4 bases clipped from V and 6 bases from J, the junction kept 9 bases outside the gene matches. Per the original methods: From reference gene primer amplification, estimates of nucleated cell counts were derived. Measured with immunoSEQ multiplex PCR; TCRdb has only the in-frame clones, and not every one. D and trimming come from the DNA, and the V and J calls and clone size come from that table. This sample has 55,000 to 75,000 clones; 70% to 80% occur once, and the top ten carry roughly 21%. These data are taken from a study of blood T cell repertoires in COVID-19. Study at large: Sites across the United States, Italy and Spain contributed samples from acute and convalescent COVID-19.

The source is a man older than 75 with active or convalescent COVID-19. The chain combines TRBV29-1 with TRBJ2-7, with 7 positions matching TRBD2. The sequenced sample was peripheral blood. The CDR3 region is CSVVQPGRGEQYF. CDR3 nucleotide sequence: TGCAGCGTTGTGCAGCCTGGGAGGGGCGAGCAGTACTTC.